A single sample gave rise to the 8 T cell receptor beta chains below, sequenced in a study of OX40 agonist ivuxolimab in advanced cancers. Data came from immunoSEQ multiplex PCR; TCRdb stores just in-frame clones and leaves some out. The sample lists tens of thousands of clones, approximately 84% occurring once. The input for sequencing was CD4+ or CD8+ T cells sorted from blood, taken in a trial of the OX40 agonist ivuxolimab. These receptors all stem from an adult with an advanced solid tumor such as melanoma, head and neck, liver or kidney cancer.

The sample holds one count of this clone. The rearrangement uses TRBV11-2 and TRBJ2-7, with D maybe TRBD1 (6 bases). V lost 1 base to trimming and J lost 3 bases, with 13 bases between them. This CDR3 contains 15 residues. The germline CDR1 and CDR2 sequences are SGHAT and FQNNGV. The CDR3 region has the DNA TGTGCCAGCAGCTTAGTTCAGGGGTTGAACTACGAGCAGTACTTC. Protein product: CASSLVQGLNYEQYF.

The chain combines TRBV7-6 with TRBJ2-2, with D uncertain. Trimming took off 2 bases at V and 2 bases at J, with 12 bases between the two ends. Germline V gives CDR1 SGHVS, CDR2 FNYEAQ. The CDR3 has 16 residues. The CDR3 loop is CASSLLRIANTGELFF. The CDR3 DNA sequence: TGTGCCAGCAGCTTATTAAGGATAGCAAACACCGGGGAGCTGTTTTTT.

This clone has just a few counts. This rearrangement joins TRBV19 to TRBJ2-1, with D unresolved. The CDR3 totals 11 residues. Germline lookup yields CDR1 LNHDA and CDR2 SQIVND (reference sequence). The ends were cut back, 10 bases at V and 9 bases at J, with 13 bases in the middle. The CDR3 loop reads CATNFDREQFF. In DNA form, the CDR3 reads TGTGCCACAAACTTTGACCGTGAGCAGTTCTTC.

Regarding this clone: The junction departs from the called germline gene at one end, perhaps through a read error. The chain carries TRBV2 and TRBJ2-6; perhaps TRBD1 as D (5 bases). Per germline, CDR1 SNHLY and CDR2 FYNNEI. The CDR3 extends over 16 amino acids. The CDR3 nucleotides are TGTGGCAGCAGCATACCGATAGGGGCTGGGGCCAACGTCCTGACTTTC. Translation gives CGSSIPIGAGANVLTF.

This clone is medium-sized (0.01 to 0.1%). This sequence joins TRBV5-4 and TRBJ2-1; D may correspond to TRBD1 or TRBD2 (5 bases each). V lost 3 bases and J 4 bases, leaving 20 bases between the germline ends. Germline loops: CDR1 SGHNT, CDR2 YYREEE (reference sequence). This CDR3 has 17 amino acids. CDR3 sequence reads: CASSWGGGRPGYNEQFF. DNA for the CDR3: TGTGCCAGCAGCTGGGGCGGAGGCCGACCGGGGTACAATGAGCAGTTCTTC. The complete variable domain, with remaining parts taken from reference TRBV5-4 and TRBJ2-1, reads ETGVTQSPTHLIKTRGQQVTLRCSSQSGHNTVSWYQQALGQGPQFIFQYYREEENGRGNFPPRFSGLQFPNYSSELNVNALELDDSALYLCASSWGGGRPGYNEQFFGPGTRLTVL.

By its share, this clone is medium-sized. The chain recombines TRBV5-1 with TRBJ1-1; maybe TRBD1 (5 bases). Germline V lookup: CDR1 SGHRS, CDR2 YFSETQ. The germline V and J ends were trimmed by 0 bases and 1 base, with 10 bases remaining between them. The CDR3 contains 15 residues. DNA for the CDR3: TGCGCCAGCAGCTTGGCCATCGGGGCGAACACTGAAGCTTTCTTT. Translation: CASSLAIGANTEAFF.

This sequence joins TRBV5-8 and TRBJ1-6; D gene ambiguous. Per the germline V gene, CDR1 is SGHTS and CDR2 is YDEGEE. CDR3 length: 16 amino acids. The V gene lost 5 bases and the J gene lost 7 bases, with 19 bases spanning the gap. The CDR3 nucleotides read TGTGCCAGCAGGACCCGGGTCCTTACGGGGAATTCACCCCTCCACTTT. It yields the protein CASRTRVLTGNSPLHF.

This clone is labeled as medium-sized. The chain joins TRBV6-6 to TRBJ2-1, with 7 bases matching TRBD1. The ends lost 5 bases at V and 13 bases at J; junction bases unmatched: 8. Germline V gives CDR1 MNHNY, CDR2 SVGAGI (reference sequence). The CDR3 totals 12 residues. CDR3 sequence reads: CASSQEGQSQFF. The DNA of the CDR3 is TGTGCCAGCAGTCAAGAGGGACAGTCACAGTTCTTC.